These 7 T cell receptor beta chains came from one sample sequenced in a study of lymphopenia after photon versus proton radiotherapy. The protocol was immunoSEQ multiplex PCR, while the TCRdb copy is restricted to in-frame clones and leaves out a portion. The sample contains 160,000 or so clones, about 85% of which appear only once. Sequenced here: peripheral blood, sampled from a patient treated with photon-based radiotherapy. The receptors shown here come from a man aged 45-60 years with gastric cancer.

This chain links TRBV14 with TRBJ2-1, with 8 bases matching TRBD2. This CDR3 contains 14 residues. The germline CDR1 and CDR2 sequences are SGHDN and FVKESK. Germline trimming cut 4 bases from V and 2 bases from J; bases unmatched to any gene: 1. The CDR3 here is CASSRSGTYNEQFF. The CDR3 DNA follows: TGTGCCAGCAGCCGTAGCGGGACCTACAATGAGCAGTTCTTC. Complete variable domain (other parts from reference TRBV14 and TRBJ2-1): EAGVTQFPSHSVIEKGQTVTLRCDPISGHDNLYWYRRVMGKEIKFLLHFVKESKQDESGMPNNRFLAERTGGTYSTLKVQPAELEDSGVYFCASSRSGTYNEQFFGPGTRLTVL.

The CDR3 sequence: CAPRGIRAAGELFF. The CDR3, as DNA: TGTGCCCCCAGGGGGATCCGGGCAGCCGGGGAGCTGTTTTTT. This rearrangement joins TRBV5-7 to TRBJ2-2; 7 positions agree with TRBD1. TRBV5-7 is assigned to the ORF class and has an uncertain function. This CDR3 has 14 residues. Trimming took 10 bases from V and 6 from J; bases not matched to a gene: 12.

V usage is TRBV4-2 and J usage is TRBJ1-5; D ambiguous. The CDR3 covers 13 residues. Germline V gives CDR1 LGHNA, CDR2 YNFKEQ. V was pared by 6 bases and J by 4 bases, with 10 bases between. The CDR3 nucleotides are TGTGCCAGCAGTGAGAGTCCGAATCAGCCCCAGCATTTT. This sequence encodes CASSESPNQPQHF.

The rearrangement uses TRBV5-5 and TRBJ1-5; D is ambiguous. Trimming removed 0 bases at V and 5 bases at J, with 12 bases between. The germline gives CDR1 SGHKS, CDR2 YYEKEE (reference sequence). The CDR3 extends over 15 amino acids. The CDR3 region is CASSLGGLEYQPQHF. The CDR3 DNA reads as TGTGCCAGCAGCTTGGGTGGGCTGGAATATCAGCCCCAGCATTTT.

The chain couples TRBV18 to TRBJ1-1; D is uncertain. V was shortened by 6 bases and J by 3 bases, with 11 bases between the two germline ends. CDR1 KGHSH and CDR2 LQKENI come from the germline V gene. The CDR3 spans 13 residues. The DNA of the CDR3 is TGTGCCAGCTCCCCTAGACGGGACACTGAAGCTTTCTTT. This codes for CASSPRRDTEAFF.

The chain combines TRBV5-1 with TRBJ2-7, with a tentative D call TRBD1 (5 bases). The CDR3 has 13 amino acids. Trimming took 1 base from V and 7 from J, leaving 12 bases between them. Germline CDR1 SGHRS, CDR2 YFSETQ. The CDR3 DNA follows: TGCGCCAGCAGCTTGACAGGCTCTAGGGAGCAGTACTTC. As protein: CASSLTGSREQYF.

The chain couples TRBV27 to TRBJ2-2, with D possibly matching TRBD1 (5 bases). The germline V gene has CDR1 MNHEY and CDR2 SMNVEV (reference sequence). CDR3 length: 15 residues. V lost 2 bases and J 4 bases, leaving 11 bases between the germline ends. The CDR3 loop reads CASSLGRVGTGELFF. The CDR3 bases are TGTGCCAGCAGTTTAGGCAGGGTAGGCACCGGGGAGCTGTTTTTT.